This T cell receptor (beta chain) originates from a study of blood T cell repertoires in COVID-19. In the study overall: T cells, B-cell-depleted T cells, or PBMCs provided the cDNA or gDNA that served as material.

The CDR3 extends over 13 amino acids. The V gene end was trimmed by 7 bases and the J gene end by 4 bases; junction bases not matched to a gene: 5. Looked up from germline, CDR1 is LNHDA and CDR2 is SQIVND (reference sequence). The authors' processing: Reference gene primer amplification in the assay estimated nucleated cell counts. Data came from immunoSEQ multiplex PCR; TCRdb stores just in-frame clones and leaves some out. The V and J calls and clone size are taken from that table; D and trimming were inferred from the DNA. The sample yields roughly 80,000 clones, more than 65% seen once. V usage is TRBV19 and J usage is TRBJ1-1; 8 positions match TRBD1. This clonotype was obtained from a man between 45 and 60 years old with acute or convalescent COVID-19. The sequencing input was peripheral blood. The CDR3 DNA sequence: TGTGCCAGTAATCAGGGGGCGGGCACTGAAGCTTTCTTT. It is translated as CASNQGAGTEAFF.